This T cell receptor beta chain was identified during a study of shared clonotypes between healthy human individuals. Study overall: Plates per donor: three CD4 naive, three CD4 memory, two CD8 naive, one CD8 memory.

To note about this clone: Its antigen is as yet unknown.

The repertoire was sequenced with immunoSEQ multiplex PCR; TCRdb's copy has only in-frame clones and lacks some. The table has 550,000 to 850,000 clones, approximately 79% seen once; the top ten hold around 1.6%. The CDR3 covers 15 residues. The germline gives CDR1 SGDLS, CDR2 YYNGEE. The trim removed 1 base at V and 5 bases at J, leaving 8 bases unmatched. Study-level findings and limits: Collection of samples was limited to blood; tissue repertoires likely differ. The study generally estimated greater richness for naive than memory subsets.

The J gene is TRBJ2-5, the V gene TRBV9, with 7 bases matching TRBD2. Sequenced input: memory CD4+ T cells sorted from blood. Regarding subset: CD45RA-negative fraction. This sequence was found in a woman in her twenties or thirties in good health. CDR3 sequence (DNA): TGTGCCAGCAGCGTATCCAGCGGGATTAGGGAGACCCAGTACTTC. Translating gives CASSVSSGIRETQYF.